This entry features one TCR beta chain sequence. What it recognizes is unknown. This entry is derived from a study of a mutant IDH1 vaccine in newly diagnosed glioma. Study summary: Investigators started vaccination 4-6 weeks after radiotherapy alone, or with temozolomide cycles. Earlier care involved radiotherapy, temozolomide, or both, and the majority received both. V12 came at week 35, V13 at week 47.

The method was immunoSEQ multiplex PCR; TCRdb's version includes in-frame clones alone and lacks a portion of them. The table records about 94,000 clones, roughly 91% of them present only once. After removal of 3 bases from V and 4 bases from J, the junction contained 0 bases not matched to a gene. This CDR3 comprises 12 residues. CDR1 and CDR2 from the germline V gene are SGDLS and YYNGEE. The time point: week 47, end of study. Every single dose of the vaccine, 300 ug of mutant IDH1 20-mer peptide, came with topical imiquimod. New WHO grade 3 or 4 astrocytomas that were IDH1-mutant and ATRX-lost occurred in the donors.

The chain couples TRBV9 to TRBJ2-5; 7 bases are shared with TRBD2. This sequence was found in a woman in her forties or fifties with glioma. Sequenced here: PBMCs, sampled from a glioma patient whose treatment included an IDH1 peptide vaccine. CDR3 sequence reads: CASSASGETQYF. CDR3 nucleotides: TGTGCCAGCAGCGCTAGCGGAGAGACCCAGTACTTC.